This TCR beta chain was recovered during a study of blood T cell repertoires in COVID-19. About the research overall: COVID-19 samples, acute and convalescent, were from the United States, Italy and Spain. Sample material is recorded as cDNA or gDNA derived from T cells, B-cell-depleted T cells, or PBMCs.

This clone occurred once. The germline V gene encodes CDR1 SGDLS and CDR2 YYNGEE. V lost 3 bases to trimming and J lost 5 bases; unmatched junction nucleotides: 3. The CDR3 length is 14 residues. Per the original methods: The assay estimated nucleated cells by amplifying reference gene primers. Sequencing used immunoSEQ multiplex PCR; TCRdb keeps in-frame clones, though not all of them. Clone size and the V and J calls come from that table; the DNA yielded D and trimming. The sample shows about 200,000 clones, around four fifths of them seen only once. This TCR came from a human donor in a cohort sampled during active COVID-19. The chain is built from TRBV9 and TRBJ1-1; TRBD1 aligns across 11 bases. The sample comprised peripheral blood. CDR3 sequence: CASSGTGGRTEAFF. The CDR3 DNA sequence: TGTGCCAGCAGCGGGACAGGGGGCCGAACTGAAGCTTTCTTT.